This is a list of T cell receptor beta chains from one sample in a study of cytomegalovirus exposure and HLA in healthy donors. Libraries were prepared by immunoSEQ multiplex PCR; TCRdb keeps only in-frame clonotypes and omits some of them. This table has more than 150,000 clones, around 84% appearing once. Specimen: PBMCs. The receptors were sampled from a girl aged 2 to 9 in good health and CMV-seropositive. Both conserved end residues are part of each CDR3. A D gene is named only where the DNA matches it firmly. Where a row states a size, it is once, few, many or the class of an expanded clone; other rows omit it.

j_call: TRBJ2-5
v_call: TRBV15
clone_size: -
d_call: -
cdr3_nt: TGTGCCACCAGCAGAGATCGTTCGGAGACCCAGTACTTC
cdr3_aa: CATSRDRSETQYF

j_call: TRBJ2-7
v_call: TRBV5-1
clone_size: -
d_call: -
cdr3_nt: TGCGCCAGCCGCGCCCAAGCGACACGGGGGGCTTACGAGCAGTACTTC
cdr3_aa: CASRAQATRGAYEQYF

j_call: TRBJ2-7
v_call: TRBV28
clone_size: -
d_call: TRBD2
cdr3_nt: TGTGCCAGCAGAAGAGCGGGGTACTACGAGCAGTACTTC
cdr3_aa: CASRRAGYYEQYF

j_call: TRBJ2-3
v_call: TRBV7-3
clone_size: -
d_call: TRBD2
cdr3_nt: TGTGCCAGCAGCTCCAATAGCGGGGGGATGGATACGCAGTATTTT
cdr3_aa: CASSSNSGGMDTQYF

j_call: TRBJ2-3
v_call: TRBV7-2
clone_size: -
d_call: TRBD2
cdr3_nt: TGTGCCAGCAGCTTCTGGACTAGCGGGGGGGCCCTCTACACAGATACGCAGTATTTT
cdr3_aa: CASSFWTSGGALYTDTQYF

j_call: TRBJ1-2
v_call: TRBV12-5
clone_size: -
d_call: -
cdr3_nt: TGTGCTAGTGGTTTGGTATCAGGGGGCTACACCTTC
cdr3_aa: CASGLVSGGYTF

j_call: TRBJ2-2
v_call: TRBV11-3
clone_size: -
d_call: TRBD1
cdr3_nt: TGTGCCAGCAGCTCTATTAGGGACAGGGGATTAGTTCGGAACACCGGGGAGCTGTTTTTT
cdr3_aa: CASSSIRDRGLVRNTGELFF

j_call: TRBJ2-7
v_call: TRBV14
clone_size: -
d_call: TRBD2
cdr3_nt: TGTGCCAGCAGTGTTACTCCGGGACTAGTCAGAGACGAGCAGTACTTC
cdr3_aa: CASSVTPGLVRDEQYF

j_call: TRBJ2-7
v_call: TRBV6-1
clone_size: -
d_call: -
cdr3_nt: TGTGCCAGCCGCTACGAGCAGTACTTC
cdr3_aa: CASRYEQYF

j_call: TRBJ1-5
v_call: TRBV19
clone_size: -
d_call: -
cdr3_nt: TGTGCCAGTAGAGGGGTTGAGCGACGCCCAGGGCCCCAGCATTTT
cdr3_aa: CASRGVERRPGPQHF

j_call: TRBJ2-7
v_call: TRBV18
clone_size: -
d_call: -
cdr3_nt: TGTGCCAGCTCACCACAGGGGAAGGAGCAGTACTTC
cdr3_aa: CASSPQGKEQYF

j_call: TRBJ1-2
v_call: TRBV30
clone_size: -
d_call: -
cdr3_nt: TGTGCCTGGAGTGTAGCGGGGTGGGGGTATGGCTACACCTTC
cdr3_aa: CAWSVAGWGYGYTF

j_call: TRBJ1-5
v_call: TRBV23-1
clone_size: -
d_call: TRBD1
cdr3_nt: TGCGCCAGCATACCCCCAAGTGACCAGGAGGAGACAGGGGTAGAGGTTCCCAATCAGCCCCAGCATTTT
cdr3_aa: CASIPPSDQEETGVEVPNQPQHF

j_call: TRBJ2-2
v_call: TRBV9
clone_size: once
d_call: -
cdr3_nt: TGTGCCAGCAGCGTTTCGGGGTCGGCGAACACCGGGGAGCTGTTTTTT
cdr3_aa: CASSVSGSANTGELFF

j_call: TRBJ2-3
v_call: TRBV5-1
clone_size: -
d_call: TRBD2
cdr3_nt: TGCGCCAGCAGCTCCCTAGCGGGGGGGAGAGATACGCAGTATTTT
cdr3_aa: CASSSLAGGRDTQYF

j_call: TRBJ1-1
v_call: TRBV10-3
clone_size: -
d_call: TRBD1
cdr3_nt: TGTGCCATCAGCGGGACAGGGGGAATGAGGAACACTGAAGCTTTCTTT
cdr3_aa: CAISGTGGMRNTEAFF

j_call: TRBJ1-2
v_call: TRBV5-1
clone_size: few
d_call: TRBD1
cdr3_nt: TGCGCCAGCAGCTTGGTCAGGGGGGCGGACTATGGCTACACCTTC
cdr3_aa: CASSLVRGADYGYTF

j_call: TRBJ2-4
v_call: TRBV28
clone_size: -
d_call: TRBD2
cdr3_nt: TGTGCCAGCAGTTTATCCCCCCCCGGGACTAGCGGCCGCCGAAACAAAAACATTCAGTACTTC
cdr3_aa: CASSLSPPGTSGRRNKNIQYF

j_call: TRBJ2-1
v_call: TRBV7-3
clone_size: -
d_call: -
cdr3_nt: TGTGCCAGCAGCACAGCACTAGGTTACAATGAGCAGTTCTTC
cdr3_aa: CASSTALGYNEQFF

j_call: TRBJ1-2
v_call: TRBV13
clone_size: -
d_call: -
cdr3_nt: TGTGCCAGCAGCCTCCGACAGTACTATGGCTACACCTTC
cdr3_aa: CASSLRQYYGYTF

j_call: TRBJ2-5
v_call: TRBV10-2
clone_size: once
d_call: -
cdr3_nt: TGCGCCAGCAGTCGAGGGAGAGATCAAGAGACCCAGTACTTC
cdr3_aa: CASSRGRDQETQYF

j_call: TRBJ2-7
v_call: TRBV6-1
clone_size: -
d_call: TRBD1
cdr3_nt: TGTGCCAGTCTACGGGCAGGGGGCTACGAGCAGTACTTC
cdr3_aa: CASLRAGGYEQYF

j_call: TRBJ2-7
v_call: TRBV25-1
clone_size: once
d_call: -
cdr3_nt: TGTGCCAGCAGTGAAATGACAGGACCGAGCTCCTACGAGCAGTACTTC
cdr3_aa: CASSEMTGPSSYEQYF

j_call: TRBJ1-2
v_call: TRBV25-1
clone_size: -
d_call: TRBD1
cdr3_nt: TGTGCCAGCAACTCTGGGACAGGGATTCGGGGCTACACCTTC
cdr3_aa: CASNSGTGIRGYTF

j_call: TRBJ2-7
v_call: TRBV5-6
clone_size: -
d_call: TRBD2
cdr3_nt: TGTGCCAGCAGCTTGAAAAACGCGGGGGGGCCTTCATCCGACTACGAGCAGTACTTC
cdr3_aa: CASSLKNAGGPSSDYEQYF

j_call: TRBJ1-1
v_call: TRBV4-1
clone_size: -
d_call: TRBD1
cdr3_nt: TGCGCCAGCAGCCTACAGGGGGCGTCCAACACTGAAGCTTTCTTT
cdr3_aa: CASSLQGASNTEAFF

j_call: TRBJ2-7
v_call: TRBV7-2
clone_size: -
d_call: -
cdr3_nt: TGTGCCAGCAGCCAGTTAGGGGGGGGAGGCACCTCCTACGAGCAGTACTTC
cdr3_aa: CASSQLGGGGTSYEQYF